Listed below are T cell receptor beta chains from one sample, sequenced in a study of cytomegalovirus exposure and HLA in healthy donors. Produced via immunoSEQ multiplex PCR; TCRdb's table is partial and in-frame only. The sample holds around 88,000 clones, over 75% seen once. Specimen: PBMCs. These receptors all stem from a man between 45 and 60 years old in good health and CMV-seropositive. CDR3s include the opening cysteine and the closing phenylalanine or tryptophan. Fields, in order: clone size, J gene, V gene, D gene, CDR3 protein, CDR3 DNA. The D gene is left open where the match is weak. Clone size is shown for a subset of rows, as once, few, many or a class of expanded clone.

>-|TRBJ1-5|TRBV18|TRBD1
CASSKTPGQGGGSNQPQHF
TGTGCCAGCTCGAAAACGCCGGGACAGGGAGGTGGAAGCAATCAGCCCCAGCATTTT
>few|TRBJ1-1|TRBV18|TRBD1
CASSPDRGEAFF
TGTGCCAGCTCCCCTGACAGGGGTGAAGCTTTCTTT
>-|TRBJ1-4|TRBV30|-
CAWSPSEKLFF
TGTGCCTGGAGTCCTAGTGAAAAACTGTTTTTT
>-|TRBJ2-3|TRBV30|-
CAWRTDTDTQYF
TGTGCCTGGAGGACTGACACAGATACGCAGTATTTT
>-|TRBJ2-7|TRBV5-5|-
CASRLESVYEQYF
TGTGCCAGCAGACTGGAGTCGGTCTACGAGCAGTACTTC
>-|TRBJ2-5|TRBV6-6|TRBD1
CASSYGTDRSQYF
TGTGCCAGCAGTTACGGGACAGATAGAAGCCAGTACTTC
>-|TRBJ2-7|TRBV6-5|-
CASSIDGTYEQYF
TGTGCCAGCAGCATAGACGGGACCTACGAGCAGTACTTC
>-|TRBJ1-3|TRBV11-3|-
CASSSGSGNTIYF
TGTGCCAGCAGCTCAGGTTCAGGAAACACCATATATTTT
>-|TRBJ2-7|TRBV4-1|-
CASSLFLGQRDAYEQYF
TGCGCCAGCAGCCTCTTTCTTGGACAGCGAGACGCCTACGAGCAGTACTTC
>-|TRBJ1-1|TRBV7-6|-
CASSFSGDTEAFF
TGTGCCAGCAGCTTTTCAGGGGACACTGAAGCTTTCTTT
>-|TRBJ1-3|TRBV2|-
CASSEREPFSGNTIYF
TGTGCCAGCAGTGAAAGGGAGCCCTTCTCTGGAAACACCATATATTTT
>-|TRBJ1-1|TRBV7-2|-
CASSRAGGSDTEAFF
TGTGCCAGCAGCCGGGCGGGGGGCTCGGACACTGAAGCTTTCTTT
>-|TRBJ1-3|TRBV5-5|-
CASSSRLASVNTIYF
TGTGCCAGCAGCTCGCGGTTAGCGTCTGTAAACACCATATATTTT
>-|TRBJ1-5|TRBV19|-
CASTPRGPNNQPQHF
TGTGCCAGTACCCCCCGAGGCCCGAACAATCAGCCCCAGCATTTT
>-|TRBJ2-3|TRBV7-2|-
CATTKAGHTDTQYF
TGTGCCACCACGAAGGCTGGACACACAGATACGCAGTATTTT
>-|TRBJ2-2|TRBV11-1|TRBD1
CASSLDRGPTGELFF
TGTGCCAGCAGCTTAGACAGGGGGCCCACCGGGGAGCTGTTTTTT
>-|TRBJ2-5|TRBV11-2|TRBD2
CASSRAWASGGIETQYF
TGTGCCAGCAGCAGAGCTTGGGCTAGCGGGGGTATAGAGACCCAGTACTTC
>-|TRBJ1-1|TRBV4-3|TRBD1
CASSHSTGGSTEAFF
TGCGCCAGCAGCCACTCCACAGGGGGTAGTACTGAAGCTTTCTTT
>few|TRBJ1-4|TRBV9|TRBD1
CASSAGDSGEKLFF
TGTGCCAGCAGCGCGGGGGACAGTGGTGAAAAACTGTTTTTT
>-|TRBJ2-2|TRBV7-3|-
CASSLGQSTGELFF
TGTGCCAGCAGCTTAGGCCAGTCCACCGGGGAGCTGTTTTTT
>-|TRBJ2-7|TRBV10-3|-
CATISDRHVNYEQYF
TGTGCCACCATCTCAGATCGACACGTTAACTACGAGCAGTACTTC
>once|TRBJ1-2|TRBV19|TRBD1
CASSPRQGVGGYTF
TGTGCCAGTAGTCCACGACAGGGAGTAGGCGGCTACACCTTC
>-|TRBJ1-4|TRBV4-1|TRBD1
CASSRQGQINEKLFF
TGCGCCAGCAGCCGCCAGGGACAGATAAATGAAAAACTGTTTTTT
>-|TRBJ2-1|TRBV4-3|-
CASSQDLGADEQFF
TGCGCCAGCAGCCAAGATCTGGGGGCGGATGAGCAGTTCTTC
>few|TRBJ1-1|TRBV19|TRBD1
CASSDLTGRTEAFF
TGTGCCAGTAGCGATTTGACAGGGCGGACTGAAGCTTTCTTT
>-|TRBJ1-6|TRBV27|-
CASSQSGTSNSPLHF
TGTGCCAGCAGTCAGTCCGGGACATCCAATTCACCCCTCCACTTT